These 3 T cell receptor beta chains came from one sample sequenced in a study of blood T cell repertoires in COVID-19. Measured with immunoSEQ multiplex PCR; TCRdb has only the in-frame clones, and not every one. The sample yields more than 35,000 clones, nearly 90% seen once. Source material: peripheral blood. Receptors originate from a man aged 65-85 years with active COVID-19.

The V call is TRBV19, the J call TRBJ1-2; D unresolved. This CDR3 has 13 residues. Per germline, CDR1 LNHDA and CDR2 SQIVND (reference sequence). V was clipped by 3 bases and J by 0 bases, with 5 bases between them. The CDR3 DNA reads TGTGCCAGTAGTATGCAGGCTAACTATGGCTACACCTTC. The encoded protein is CASSMQANYGYTF.

The genes are TRBV5-4 and TRBJ1-1; no clear D. Trimming shortened V by 5 bases and J by 6 bases, and 11 bases separated the two germline ends. Looked up from germline, CDR1 is SGHNT and CDR2 is YYREEE (reference sequence). The CDR3 covers 12 residues. The CDR3 region has the DNA TGTGCCAGCAGGTTCTCGGGTTCTGAAGCTTTCTTT. Protein product: CASRFSGSEAFF.

This clone was detected a few times. The chain carries TRBV7-2 and TRBJ1-2; 12 positions agree with TRBD1. V lost 1 base and J lost 4; bases outside the gene matches: 10. The CDR3 sequence is 18 residues long. The germline CDR1 and CDR2 sequences are SGHTA and FQGNSA. CDR3 amino acids: CASSLGPGTGGMGYGYTF. The CDR3 nucleotides read TGTGCCAGCAGCTTAGGCCCCGGGACAGGGGGCATGGGCTATGGCTACACCTTC.